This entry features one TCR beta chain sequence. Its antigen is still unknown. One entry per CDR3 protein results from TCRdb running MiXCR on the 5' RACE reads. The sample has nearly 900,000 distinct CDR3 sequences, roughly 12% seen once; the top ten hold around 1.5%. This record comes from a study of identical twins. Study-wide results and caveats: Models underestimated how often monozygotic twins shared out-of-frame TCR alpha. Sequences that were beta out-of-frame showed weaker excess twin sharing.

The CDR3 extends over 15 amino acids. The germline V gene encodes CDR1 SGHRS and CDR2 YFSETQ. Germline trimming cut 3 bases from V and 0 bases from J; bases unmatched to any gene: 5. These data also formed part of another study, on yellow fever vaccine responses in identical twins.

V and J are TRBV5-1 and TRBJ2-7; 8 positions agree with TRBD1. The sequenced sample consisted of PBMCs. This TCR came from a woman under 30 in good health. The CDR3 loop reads CASSSEDRDSYEQYV. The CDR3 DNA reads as TGCGCCAGCAGCTCCGAGGACAGGGACTCCTACGAGCAGTACGTC.